This TCR beta chain came from a study of T-cell memory formation after mild COVID-19. 5'RACE primed from the constant segment yielded TCR alpha and TCR beta cDNA libraries bearing sample barcodes and UMIs. A single record per CDR3 protein comes from TCRdb applying MiXCR to the 5' RACE reads. The sample lists 120,000 to 150,000 distinct CDR3 sequences; 6% to 6.5% were seen once. The germline V gene has CDR1 SGHNT and CDR2 YENEEA. This CDR3 is 13 amino acids long. V was pared by 1 base and J by 5 bases, with 6 bases between. This clonotype has a handful of counts. The chain employs TRBV11-3 and TRBJ2-1, with D perhaps TRBD2 (5 bases). The TCR sequence derives from an adult woman who had mild COVID-19 (a few samples of this study predate the infection). Cell type and time point are not known. Sample: PBMCs or a T cell subset sorted from them (not recorded which). The CDR3 bases are TGTGCCAGCAGCTTAGGAGCGGACAATGAGCAGTTCTTC. It translates to CASSLGADNEQFF.